A single sample is the source of the 28 T cell receptor beta chains below, sequenced in a study of cytomegalovirus exposure and HLA in healthy donors. Sequencing was performed with immunoSEQ multiplex PCR; in TCRdb, only in-frame clones are kept and a portion is missing. The table records approximately 99,000 clones, around 85% of them present only once. Sequenced: PBMCs. The receptors here all came from a woman between 18 and 30 years old in good health and CMV-seronegative.

The CDR3 DNA is TGTGCCAGCAGTTTGAGCGGGAATGAGCAGTTCTTC. Translated, it gives CASSLSGNEQFF. The chain has TRBV27 and TRBJ2-1; perhaps TRBD2 as D (6 bases). The CDR3 spans 12 residues. Germline V CDR1 and CDR2: MNHEY, SMNVEV (reference sequence). Trimming stripped 3 bases from V and 7 bases from J, with 7 bases between.

J is TRBJ1-1 and V is TRBV14; TRBD1 matches 7 bases. Looked up from germline, CDR1 is SGHDN and CDR2 is FVKESK. The CDR3 extends over 14 amino acids. With 4 bases clipped from V and 2 bases from J, the junction kept 4 bases outside the gene matches. The CDR3 bases are TGTGCCAGCAGCCTTGGACAGGTTAACACTGAAGCTTTCTTT. This translates into CASSLGQVNTEAFF. The full variable domain, with the rest looked up from reference TRBV14 and TRBJ1-1, is EAGVTQFPSHSVIEKGQTVTLRCDPISGHDNLYWYRRVMGKEIKFLLHFVKESKQDESGMPNNRFLAERTGGTYSTLKVQPAELEDSGVYFCASSLGQVNTEAFFGQGTRLTVV.

This chain joins TRBV5-4 and TRBJ2-3; D ambiguous. The CDR3 is 15 residues long. Trimming shortened V by 0 bases and J by 1 base, and 9 bases separated the two germline ends. Germline CDR1 SGHNT, CDR2 YYREEE (reference sequence). CDR3 DNA sequence: TGTGCCAGCAGCTTGGGGCCGGCGGGCACAGATACGCAGTATTTT. The encoded protein is CASSLGPAGTDTQYF.

The rearrangement uses TRBV7-6 and TRBJ2-7, with TRBD2 identical over 14 bases. V gave up 4 bases and J gave up 5 bases; unmatched junction bases: 7. CDR1 is SGHVS, CDR2 FNYEAQ, per germline. The CDR3 loop spans 16 amino acids. This CDR3 is CASSSRLAGGGNEQYF. CDR3 nucleotides: TGTGCCAGCAGCTCAAGACTAGCGGGGGGGGGTAACGAGCAGTACTTC. The variable domain in full, with the rest retrieved from reference TRBV7-6 and TRBJ2-7, is GAGVSQSPRYKVTKRGQDVALRCDPISGHVSLYWYRQALGQGPEFLTYFNYEAQQDKSGLPNDRFSAERPEGSISTLTIQRTEQRDSAMYRCASSSRLAGGGNEQYFGPGTRLTVT.

In its sample, this clone was seen once. V is TRBV7-9 and J is TRBJ1-5; D is ambiguous. Trimming cost V 2 bases and J 4 bases, with 12 bases left between them. Germline lookup yields CDR1 SEHNR and CDR2 FQNEAQ (reference sequence). The CDR3 contains 15 residues. In DNA, the CDR3 is TGTGCCAGCAGCTTATCGGCAGGATTAAATCAGCCCCAGCATTTT. This gives the protein CASSLSAGLNQPQHF.

The chain couples TRBV9 to TRBJ1-2; D possibly corresponds to TRBD1 (5 bases). Germline V lookup: CDR1 SGDLS, CDR2 YYNGEE. The CDR3 has 14 amino acids. V shed 0 bases and J shed 1 base, with 7 bases lying between them. The CDR3 protein is CASSVGGDNYGYTF. CDR3 DNA: TGTGCCAGCAGCGTAGGGGGGGATAACTATGGCTACACCTTC. Drawing the rest from reference TRBV9 and TRBJ1-2, the complete variable domain is DSGVTQTPKHLITATGQRVTLRCSPRSGDLSVYWYQQSLDQGLQFLIQYYNGEERAKGNILERFSAQQFPDLHSELNLSSLELGDSALYFCASSVGGDNYGYTFGSGTRLTVV.

The V and J genes are TRBV7-2 and TRBJ2-7; 10 bases map to TRBD2. CDR3 length: 14 residues. Germline lookup yields CDR1 SGHTA and CDR2 FQGNSA. V trimming: 5 bases; J trimming: 6 bases; junction bases outside the gene matches: 7. The CDR3 spells CASSRAGGMSEQYF. The CDR3 DNA reads TGTGCCAGCAGCCGAGCGGGGGGGATGTCCGAGCAGTACTTC. The whole variable domain, remainder taken from reference TRBV7-2 and TRBJ2-7, is GAGVSQSPSNKVTEKGKDVELRCDPISGHTALYWYRQSLGQGLEFLIYFQGNSAPDKSGLPSDRFSAERTGGSVSTLTIQRTQQEDSAVYLCASSRAGGMSEQYFGPGTRLTVT.

The rearrangement links TRBV9 to TRBJ2-7; the match to TRBD2 covers 14 bases. There are 15 residues in the CDR3. Per the germline V gene, CDR1 is SGDLS and CDR2 is YYNGEE. Germline trimming cut 4 bases from V and 7 bases from J; bases unmatched to any gene: 7. The CDR3 bases are TGTGCCAGCAGCATTACCGGGACTAGCGGGGGTGAGCAGTACTTC. This sequence encodes CASSITGTSGGEQYF.

V gene TRBV11-2 combines with J gene TRBJ2-2; 12 bases align to TRBD1. Germline trimming cut 5 bases from V and 6 bases from J; bases unmatched to any gene: 4. Germline V gives CDR1 SGHAT, CDR2 FQNNGV. The CDR3 loop spans 15 amino acids. The DNA of the CDR3 is TGTGCCAGCAGCACAGGGACAGGGGGCTCCGGGGAGCTGTTTTTT. It yields the protein CASSTGTGGSGELFF. The full variable domain, rest sourced from reference TRBV11-2 and TRBJ2-2, is EAGVAQSPRYKIIEKRQSVAFWCNPISGHATLYWYQQILGQGPKLLIQFQNNGVVDDSQLPKDRFSAERLKGVDSTLKIQPAKLEDSAVYLCASSTGTGGSGELFFGEGSRLTVL.

In its sample, this clone was seen once. The V and J genes are TRBV30 and TRBJ2-2; 7 bases are a match to TRBD1. The germline CDR1 and CDR2 sequences are GTSNPN and SVGIG (reference sequence). J was trimmed by 1 base and V by 8 bases; bases with no gene match: 7. CDR3 length equals 14 residues. This CDR3 is CAGRGPLNTGELFF. DNA for the CDR3: TGTGCCGGAAGGGGGCCATTGAACACCGGGGAGCTGTTTTTT.

This chain joins TRBV30 and TRBJ1-1, with 8 bases fitting TRBD1. The CDR3 spans 16 residues. Germline lookup yields CDR1 GTSNPN and CDR2 SVGIG (reference sequence). V was clipped by 5 bases and J by 4 bases; unmatched bases: 15. CDR3 residues: CAWEWPHTGGGTEAFF. In DNA, the CDR3 is TGTGCCTGGGAATGGCCACATACAGGGGGTGGCACTGAAGCTTTCTTT.

The V and J genes are TRBV27 and TRBJ1-5; D perhaps matches TRBD1 (5 bases). Germline assignment: CDR1 MNHEY and CDR2 SMNVEV (reference sequence). With 2 bases removed from V and 7 bases from J, the gap between germline ends came to 15 bases. The CDR3 contains 15 residues. CDR3 in DNA: TGTGCCAGCAGTTTACGGGGGGGTTCGGAACAGCCCCAGCATTTT. Encoded protein: CASSLRGGSEQPQHF.

The rearrangement joins TRBV19 to TRBJ1-4; D is possibly TRBD1 (5 bases). V was cut by 6 bases and J by 8 bases, with 13 bases left in between. The CDR3 runs to 13 residues. Germline V gives CDR1 LNHDA, CDR2 SQIVND (reference sequence). The CDR3 protein is CASRGRAEEKLFF. The CDR3 DNA reads as TGTGCCAGTAGAGGCAGGGCGGAAGAAAAACTGTTTTTT.

The chain joins TRBV9 to TRBJ1-1, with 10 bases that match TRBD1. V was clipped by 1 base and J by 4 bases; unmatched bases: 10. CDR3 length equals 17 residues. Germline V gives CDR1 SGDLS, CDR2 YYNGEE. CDR3 amino acids: CASSVQTGGALGTEAFF. The DNA for the CDR3 is TGTGCCAGCAGCGTACAGACAGGGGGCGCGTTGGGCACTGAAGCTTTCTTT.

The chain's CDR3 is CASSWDRGDIYEQYF. CDR3 DNA sequence: TGTGCCAGCAGCTGGGACAGGGGGGATATCTACGAGCAGTACTTC. The chain is built from TRBV7-8 and TRBJ2-7, with 11 bases that match TRBD1. In germline, CDR1 is SGHVS, CDR2 FQNEAQ. V lost 4 bases and J lost 3; bases outside the gene matches: 5. The length of the CDR3 is 15 residues.

The chain couples TRBV23-1 to TRBJ1-5; 7 nucleotides match TRBD1. TRBV23-1 is marked as an open reading frame, function uncertain. The CDR3 sequence is 16 residues long. The V and J ends lost 6 bases and 6 bases, in that order; junction bases with no gene match: 14. For the CDR3, the DNA is TGCGCCAGCAGACTAGAGGTCGTGACAGGGCCTCAGCCCCAGCATTTT. Translating gives CASRLEVVTGPQPQHF.

In its sample, this clone was seen once. The gene calls are TRBV6-1 and TRBJ1-3; 7 nucleotides agree with TRBD1. Unmatched junction bases numbered 5, after V lost 5 bases and J lost 4 bases. This CDR3 is built from 14 residues. CDR1 and CDR2 (germline): MNHNS, SASEGT. The CDR3 sequence is CASSPTGRGNTIYF. The CDR3, as DNA: TGTGCCAGCAGTCCGACAGGGAGAGGAAACACCATATATTTT.

This clone was seen more than once but under ten times. The chain has TRBV6-5 and TRBJ1-2; no firm D call. V was clipped by 5 bases and J by 8 bases, with 18 bases between them. Germline V gene lookup returns CDR1 MNHEY and CDR2 SVGAGI. CDR3 length equals 14 residues. CDR3 loop: CASSPSRGSFGYTF. CDR3 sequence (DNA): TGTGCCAGCAGTCCCTCACGGGGTTCTTTCGGCTACACCTTC.

The V gene is TRBV27, the J gene TRBJ2-1, with unresolved D. Germline loops: CDR1 MNHEY, CDR2 SMNVEV (reference sequence). The V end lost 2 bases, the J end lost 8 bases, and 7 bases lay between the germline ends. The CDR3 is made up of 12 amino acids. CDR3 coding DNA: TGTGCCAGCAGTTTACCCCCCGATGAGCAGTTCTTC. Translated, it gives CASSLPPDEQFF.

This rearrangement joins TRBV2 to TRBJ2-1; 7 nucleotides match TRBD1. From germline, CDR1 is SNHLY and CDR2 FYNNEI. With V trimmed by 6 bases and J by 9 bases, 11 bases remained unmatched. The CDR3 loop spans 14 amino acids. Here the CDR3 reads CASRGVQGPAEQFF. The CDR3 DNA is TGTGCCAGCAGGGGGGTACAGGGGCCTGCTGAGCAGTTCTTC. The entire variable domain, with the rest obtained from reference TRBV2 and TRBJ2-1, is as follows: EPEVTQTPSHQVTQMGQEVILRCVPISNHLYFYWYRQILGQKVEFLVSFYNNEISEKSEIFDDQFSVERPDGSNFTLKIRSTKLEDSAMYFCASRGVQGPAEQFFGPGTRLTVL.

The rearrangement joins TRBV27 to TRBJ2-7, with 7 bases aligning to TRBD1. This CDR3 has 14 amino acids. V dropped 7 bases and J dropped 0; count of bases not matched to a gene: 6. Germline CDR1 and CDR2: MNHEY and SMNVEV (reference sequence). This chain's CDR3 is CASTYRGSSYEQYF. The CDR3 coding sequence is TGTGCCAGCACCTACAGGGGCAGCTCCTACGAGCAGTACTTC.

This chain connects TRBV7-2 to TRBJ2-7, with 7 bases fitting TRBD2. The CDR3 spans 16 residues. Losses at the gene ends were 5 bases for V and 5 bases for J; bases not matched to a gene: 15. CDR1 is SGHTA, CDR2 FQGNSA, per germline. Written as DNA, the CDR3 is TGTGCCAGCAGCGACCCTCTGGGACTAAACATCGACGAGCAGTACTTC. Its protein product is CASSDPLGLNIDEQYF.

The chain is built from TRBV6-5 and TRBJ1-1; D gene unclear. The germline V gene encodes CDR1 MNHEY and CDR2 SVGAGI. This CDR3 is 12 amino acids long. Deletions cut 6 bases from V and 1 base from J, with 6 bases between. CDR3 sequence reads: CASSDTNTEAFF. Here the CDR3 DNA reads TGTGCCAGCAGCGACACGAACACTGAAGCTTTCTTT.

Only one count was recorded for this clone. J is TRBJ2-3 and V is TRBV5-1; 9 nucleotides agree with TRBD2. This CDR3 has 16 amino acids. The trim removed 5 bases at V and 3 bases at J, leaving 10 bases unmatched. The germline gives CDR1 SGHRS, CDR2 YFSETQ. The CDR3 reads CASRGGTSRETDTQYF. The CDR3 DNA is TGCGCCAGCAGAGGAGGGACTAGCAGAGAAACAGATACGCAGTATTTT.

The V call is TRBV4-1, the J call TRBJ2-1; unclear D gene. V was pared by 1 base and J by 10 bases, with 14 bases between. The germline V gene encodes CDR1 MGHRA and CDR2 YSYEKL. CDR3 length: 14 amino acids. The CDR3 protein is CASSQVEYSGEQFF. The DNA of the CDR3 is TGCGCCAGCAGCCAAGTTGAATATTCAGGAGAGCAGTTCTTC.

The chain is built from TRBV27 and TRBJ2-6, with 9 bases lining up with TRBD1. V lost 3 bases and J lost 1; bases outside the gene matches: 13. This CDR3 region has 20 residues. The V gene's germline CDR1 is MNHEY and CDR2 SMNVEV (reference sequence). This CDR3 reads CASSFMMGDRDLSGANVLTF. The CDR3 DNA reads TGTGCCAGCAGTTTTATGATGGGGGACAGGGACCTATCTGGGGCCAACGTCCTGACTTTC.

V usage is TRBV7-9 and J usage is TRBJ1-2; D call uncertain. CDR1 is SEHNR and CDR2 is FQNEAQ in the germline V gene (reference sequence). The V end was cut by 6 bases, the J end by 3 bases, with 8 bases between. This CDR3 comprises 12 residues. CDR3 bases: TGTGCCAGCAGTGTTTCGGACTATGGCTACACCTTC. Protein product: CASSVSDYGYTF.

V usage is TRBV19 and J usage is TRBJ2-7, with a tentative D call TRBD1 (6 bases). There are 15 residues in the CDR3. Germline assignment: CDR1 LNHDA and CDR2 SQIVND (reference sequence). V lost 2 bases and J 3 bases, leaving 14 bases between the germline ends. The CDR3 coding sequence is TGTGCCAGTAGTATATACCCAGGGGAAGTCTACGAGCAGTACTTC. Translated, it gives CASSIYPGEVYEQYF.